This TCR beta chain was sequenced for a study of STAT5B mutations in CD4+ large granular lymphocyte leukemia (dated by TCRdb to the early 2020s). Study-level background: Among the healthy controls, the CDR3 'QG' motif was associated with a particular HLA allele. The study compared the TCRbeta repertoires of patients with CD4+ T-cell large granular lymphocyte leukemia against those of healthy blood donors. The purity of purified fractions was confirmed by flow cytometry on FACSCanto II or FACSVerse to exceed 95% among lymphocytes.

The healthy control group was made up of 37 blood donors, and the Finnish Red Cross blood service supplied their buffy coats. All TCR-sequenced material derived from peripheral blood: patient blood samples and healthy donor buffy coats. Peripheral blood mononuclear cells were isolated by Ficoll-Hypaque gradient centrifugation. CD4+ cells were magnetically purified from the buffy coats of healthy controls. Genomic DNA was extracted using the Gentra Puregene Cell and Tissue kit, and a Qubit 2.0 fluorometer was used to quantify it. TCRbeta rearrangements were sequenced from genomic DNA using the immunoSEQ assay at survey resolution. In the paper's pipeline: In the TCR sequencing data, the lowest productive clonotype frequency that could be detected was 2.59 x 10-5. Analyses included only productive TCRbeta rearrangements, meaning complete and in-frame sequences. Simpson clonality, calculated in the immunoSEQ Analyzer version 3.0, was used as the measure of sample clonality. Based on frequency, clones were grouped as very rare, small, medium, large (1-20%) or hyperexpanded (>20%). OLGA 1.2.3 estimated generation probabilities, VDJtools produced V-gene circos plots, VDJdb was queried for specificities, and GLIPH identified CDR3 motifs. TCRdb carries this immuneACCESS record with in-frame sequences only. Its versions omit some clonotypes, under half of them owing to an unresolved V gene in the studies checked, with the rest unexplained. The DNA gave D and trimming, while V, J and clone size come from that table. In this sample the table shows about 31,000 clones, about 80% of which occur a single time. The top ten hold about 7% of the sample.

Concerning this clone: This clone's antigen is unknown. Base qualities are not provided; no much larger clone lies one nucleotide away.

Findings and caveats that apply to the study as a whole: Data were not HLA-matched; higher clonality in CD4+ versus CD8+ T-LGLL could reflect the relatively small sample size. Compared with healthy CD4+ repertoires, CD4-sorted patient repertoires appeared more clonal, and this difference remained even after the putative leukemic clones were removed. Main leukemic clonotypes were private to each patient, although 25% to 30% appeared at low frequency in other patients' non-leukemic repertoires.

Material: CD4+ T cells from blood buffy coats. The receptor's source is a human donor in good health.

The CDR3 in this case is CASRRLASYNEQFF. The DNA reads TGTGCCAGCAGGAGGCTAGCCTCCTACAATGAGCAGTTCTTC. The chain links TRBV2 with TRBJ2-1; the D gene is possibly TRBD2, with 5 bases matching. For CDR1 and CDR2, the germline V gene lists SNHLY and FYNNEI. From the cysteine through the phenylalanine, the CDR3 covers 14 amino acids. Only the CDR3 DNA stays, 42 bases, in frame from base 1. V is cut by 6 bases and J by 0 bases, and the space between the germline ends is 9 bases.